A selection of T cell receptor beta chains follows, all from one sample in a study of T-cell memory formation after mild COVID-19. Via MiXCR, TCRdb re-called the 5' RACE reads, giving one row per CDR3 protein. The sample has about 190,000 distinct CDR3 sequences; about 18% are singletons. The sequenced sample was PBMCs or a T cell subset sorted from them (not recorded which). These receptors were obtained from an adult woman who had mild COVID-19 (a few samples of this study predate the infection). Cell type and time point are not known. The conserved cysteine and the conserved F or W are not part of the CDR3 here.

j_gene	v_gene	CDR3aa
TRBJ2-3	TRBV12-3/TRBV12-4	ATRQSGKGSDTQY
TRBJ1-4	TRBV7-2	ASSSYTGALNEKLF
TRBJ2-4	TRBV4-2	ASSQEGEGVAKNIQY
TRBJ2-5	TRBV3-1	ASSLLPGLAGKQETQY
TRBJ2-1	TRBV12-3/TRBV12-4	ASSPRDRGLNEQF
TRBJ2-4	TRBV4-2	ASNHLIRGDRGNIQY
TRBJ2-4	TRBV12-3/TRBV12-4	ASSSTTLGGVNIQY
TRBJ1-2	TRBV24-1	ATSQGQGGYGYT
TRBJ2-1	TRBV29-1	SVGLWSSYNEQF
TRBJ2-1	TRBV12-3/TRBV12-4	ASSLSSDQF
TRBJ1-5	TRBV7-9	ASSLNRDPQH
TRBJ2-5	TRBV12-3/TRBV12-4	ASSLNLSEETQY
TRBJ1-6	TRBV2	ASQESSYNSPLH
TRBJ2-5	TRBV7-2	ASSPQRAGRETQY
TRBJ2-7	TRBV7-8	ASSLYEGGSYEQY
TRBJ2-1	TRBV12-3/TRBV12-4	ASRWDRSREQF
TRBJ2-1	TRBV5-1	ASSGGGTSGSYNEQF
TRBJ1-2	TRBV27	ASSLREGRYGYT
TRBJ1-2	TRBV7-3	ALSLSSGETGYT
TRBJ2-3	TRBV5-1	ASSLGGLTDTQY
TRBJ1-2	TRBV12-3/TRBV12-4	AGYRNYGYT
TRBJ1-1	TRBV12-3/TRBV12-4	ASSLLGVGEAF
TRBJ2-2	TRBV5-4	ASGRLGDTGELF
TRBJ1-2	TRBV7-9	ASSLDRIYGYT
TRBJ1-2	TRBV20-1	SAARDRAAYGYT
TRBJ2-3	TRBV18	ASSPLTGSTDTQY
TRBJ1-2	TRBV6-5	ASSSRQGGGYGYT
TRBJ2-2	TRBV2	ASTRTLTGELF
TRBJ1-1	TRBV29-1	SVVGGVNTEAF
TRBJ1-2	TRBV18	ASSPNPTGGHGYT
TRBJ2-2	TRBV2	ASGGQYTGELF
TRBJ2-7	TRBV6-6	ASSYGQGDFRRYEQY
TRBJ2-2	TRBV7-9	ASSLRGSDVGTGELF
TRBJ2-1	TRBV3-1	ASSQAAGGPYEQF
TRBJ1-2	TRBV4-3	ASSQDRAVDYGYT
TRBJ1-1	TRBV28	ASRSGGGNTEAF
TRBJ2-5	TRBV6-2/TRBV6-3	ASSLGLSGGGETQY
TRBJ2-7	TRBV18	ASSPPGSQIYEQY
TRBJ1-2	TRBV12-3/TRBV12-4	ASSHNRGWEGYT
TRBJ1-2	TRBV11-2	ASSLEPGGPVYGYT
TRBJ2-6	TRBV5-1	ASSSPGSGANVLT
TRBJ1-1	TRBV5-1	ASSTGQGGFYTEAF
TRBJ1-1	TRBV10-3	AISESARAF
TRBJ2-3	TRBV20-1	SARDSGWDRRTTDTQY
TRBJ1-2	TRBV4-1	ASSQVGGRNYGYT
TRBJ1-2	TRBV6-4	ASSDSAANYGYT
TRBJ2-5	TRBV6-5	ASGRGAGEETQY
TRBJ1-2	TRBV6-1	ASSDLGSQANYGYT
TRBJ1-2	TRBV11-2	ASSPRTGGAPGGYT
TRBJ2-7	TRBV19	ASSIRDIPSYEQY
TRBJ2-1	TRBV15	ATSRGLAGAAEQF
TRBJ2-1	TRBV6-2/TRBV6-3	ASSGPRPDGQF
TRBJ2-7	TRBV20-1	SAGDSSPYEQY
TRBJ2-7	TRBV20-1	SAYARSRSYEQY
TRBJ2-5	TRBV10-2	ASSRGGSETQY